A single sample is the source of the 5 T cell receptor beta chains below, sequenced in a study of T cell responses to AZD1222 COVID-19 vaccine (dated by TCRdb to the early 2020s). The library was built by means of the immunoSEQ multiplex PCR assay. The table was pulled from immuneACCESS by TCRdb, which kept in-frame rearrangements only. Such tables lose some clones; where checked, under half of the loss comes from unresolved V genes, and the rest has no known cause. This sample lists some 150,000 clones; around 89% were detected once. The top ten clones comprise about 3% of the sample. In the paper's terms, the time point label means: baseline before first vaccination. Material: peripheral blood, obtained on day 0 of AZD1222 vaccination. These receptors came from an adult in good health.

The gene calls are TRBV28 and TRBJ2-2; D may match TRBD1 or TRBD2 (6 bases each). The CDR3 is made up of 17 amino acids. V lost 6 bases, J lost 5 bases, and 22 bases lay in between. Germline V gene sequence: CDR1 MDHEN, CDR2 SYDVKM. DNA for the CDR3: TGTGCCAGCAGCCCAACGTTTACCCGGGGGCGAACCGGGGAGCTGTTTTTT. It translates to CASSPTFTRGRTGELFF.

The chain combines TRBV10-3 with TRBJ1-1; TRBD1 agrees at 11 bases. Germline CDR1 is ENHRY and CDR2 is SYGVKD. CDR3 size: 12 residues. J gave up 5 bases and V 8 bases, and 1 base lay outside the gene matches. In nucleotides, the CDR3 is TGTGCCATCGGGACAGGGGGGACTGAAGCTTTCTTT. As protein: CAIGTGGTEAFF.

The chain employs TRBV10-3 and TRBJ2-7; possibly TRBD1 for D (5 bases). This CDR3 has 16 residues. From germline, CDR1 is ENHRY and CDR2 SYGVKD. Trimming pared 0 bases from V and 1 base from J, leaving 13 bases between. The CDR3 nucleotides are TGTGCCATCAGTGAGTCGGTGACTTACAGGTCCTACGAGCAGTACTTC. Encoded protein: CAISESVTYRSYEQYF.

This chain uses TRBV7-9 with TRBJ1-2; 8 positions agree with TRBD1. Germline CDR1 and CDR2: SEHNR and FQNEAQ (reference sequence). Losses at the gene ends were 5 bases for V and 0 bases for J; bases not matched to a gene: 14. The CDR3 is 18 amino acids. The CDR3, as DNA: TGTGCCAGCAGCACGCAAAGACAGGGGCGCGGACCTAACTATGGCTACACCTTC. Translating gives CASSTQRQGRGPNYGYTF.

The CDR3 nucleotides are TGTGCCAGCAGCCCGCTCGGGAGGACTGGAAACACCATATATTTT. This translates into CASSPLGRTGNTIYF. The V call is TRBV7-2, the J call TRBJ1-3; no definite D call. The CDR3 runs to 15 residues. The germline V gene has CDR1 SGHTA and CDR2 FQGNSA. The V and J ends lost 5 bases and 2 bases respectively, with 13 bases between them.